The next 10 T cell receptor beta chains were all read from a single sample in a study of post-analysis software for immune sequencing data. Study outcomes and limitations: Comparison of patients with controls showed four or five TRBV segments more frequent in patients, TRBV5-6, TRBV5-1 and TRBV20-1 among them.

TCR beta libraries were prepared from cDNA with unique molecular identifiers. Each CDR3 protein is one row after TCRdb ran MiXCR on the PCR reads. The table includes fewer than 900,000 distinct CDR3 sequences, around 45% detected once. The antigens these receptors bind are not known. The sample taken for sequencing was blood. The receptors were sampled from a girl aged 5 to 17 with multiple sclerosis.

The V and J genes are TRBV28 and TRBJ2-6; D gene uncertain. Germline V CDR1 and CDR2: MDHEN, SYDVKM. The CDR3 covers 17 residues. The V and J ends lost 5 bases and 0 bases respectively, with 14 bases between them. The chain's CDR3 is CASSRRPLTSGANVLTF. CDR3 bases: TGTGCCAGCAGTCGTCGCCCACTCACCTCTGGGGCCAACGTCCTGACTTTC. Full variable domain (rest looked up from reference TRBV28 and TRBJ2-6): DVKVTQSSRYLVKRTGEKVFLECVQDMDHENMFWYRQDPGLGLRLIYFSYDVKMKEKGDIPEGYSVSREKKERFSLILESASTNQTSMYLCASSRRPLTSGANVLTFGAGSRLTVL.

In its sample, this clonotype was seen once. The chain recombines TRBV6-1 with TRBJ2-5, with 13 positions matching TRBD2. The CDR3 extends over 14 amino acids. Germline V gene data show CDR1 as MNHNS and CDR2 as SASEGT. V lost 9 bases to trimming and J lost 5 bases; unmatched junction nucleotides: 6. The CDR3 loop is CARATSGRWETQYF. The DNA of the CDR3 is TGTGCCAGGGCGACTAGCGGGAGGTGGGAGACCCAGTACTTC.

This chain uses TRBV7-9 with TRBJ2-3; 9 bases are a match to TRBD2. The germline gives CDR1 SEHNR, CDR2 FQNEAQ (reference sequence). The CDR3 is 14 amino acids. V trimming: 5 bases; J trimming: 4 bases; junction bases outside the gene matches: 4. The DNA for the CDR3 is TGTGCCAGCAGCCTGGGACTAGCCCCAGATACGCAGTATTTT. Protein: CASSLGLAPDTQYF.

The V and J genes are TRBV7-2 and TRBJ2-2; perhaps TRBD2 as D (6 bases). Germline V gene data show CDR1 as SGHTA and CDR2 as FQGNSA. V was shortened by 4 bases and J by 7 bases, with 16 bases between the two germline ends. The CDR3 totals 15 residues. Written as DNA, the CDR3 is TGTGCCAGCAGCTCCCAGTGGAGGGAAGGCGGGGAGCTGTTTTTT. It codes for CASSSQWREGGELFF. Based on the CDR3 plus reference TRBV7-2 and TRBJ2-2, the full variable domain is GAGVSQSPSNKVTEKGKDVELRCDPISGHTALYWYRQSLGQGLEFLIYFQGNSAPDKSGLPSDRFSAERTGGSVSTLTIQRTQQEDSAVYLCASSSQWREGGELFFGEGSRLTVL.

A few counts support this clonotype. This chain connects TRBV5-1 to TRBJ1-5, with D perhaps TRBD1 (6 bases). Germline CDR1 and CDR2: SGHRS and YFSETQ. Trimming removed 3 bases from V and 4 bases from J, with 14 bases in between. The CDR3 consists of 15 residues. Here the CDR3 reads CASSYKTGPNQPQHF. In DNA, the CDR3 is TGCGCCAGCAGCTACAAGACAGGACCGAATCAGCCCCAGCATTTT.

There are many counts of this clonotype. The V and J genes are TRBV20-1 and TRBJ2-5; D remains ambiguous. V lost 1 base to trimming and J lost 1 base, with 7 bases between them. The CDR3 spans 13 residues. Germline lookup yields CDR1 DFQATT and CDR2 SNEGSKA (reference sequence). CDR3: CSARGGFQETQYF. CDR3 sequence (DNA): TGCAGTGCTAGAGGGGGATTCCAAGAGACCCAGTACTTC.

This clonotype was counted only a few times. V gene TRBV10-2 combines with J gene TRBJ2-5, with 9 bases aligning to TRBD2. The length of the CDR3 is 15 residues. V trimming: 7 bases; J trimming: 4 bases; junction bases outside the gene matches: 10. Germline values: CDR1 WSHSY, CDR2 SAAADI. CDR3 sequence (DNA): TGCGCCAGCACCAGAACGTCTAGCGGGGCAGAGACCCAGTACTTC. Translation: CASTRTSSGAETQYF.

This clonotype was counted between two and nine times. The J gene is TRBJ2-5, the V gene TRBV7-9; a weak D match, TRBD2 (5 bases). V was pared by 8 bases and J by 5 bases, with 18 bases between. CDR1 and CDR2 from the germline V gene are SEHNR and FQNEAQ (reference sequence). The CDR3 covers 14 residues. CDR3: CASDRGWGIETQYF. In DNA, the CDR3 is TGTGCCAGCGACCGGGGTTGGGGAATCGAGACCCAGTACTTC.

This chain links TRBV10-3 with TRBJ2-5, with D uncertain. Germline V gene lookup returns CDR1 ENHRY and CDR2 SYGVKD. The CDR3 is 14 amino acids. V lost 3 bases and J 2 bases, leaving 10 bases between the germline ends. DNA of the CDR3: TGTGCCATCAGTGAACTAAGAGAACAAGAGACCCAGTACTTC. Its translation: CAISELREQETQYF.

The rearrangement links TRBV7-2 to TRBJ2-5; the match to TRBD2 covers 12 bases. The CDR3 covers 16 residues. Looked up from germline, CDR1 is SGHTA and CDR2 is FQGNSA. Trimming removed 3 bases from V and 5 bases from J; junction bases left unmatched: 7. CDR3 bases: TGTGCCAGCAGCTTTTCTAGCGGGAGGGCCCAGGAGACCCAGTACTTC. Residues: CASSFSSGRAQETQYF.